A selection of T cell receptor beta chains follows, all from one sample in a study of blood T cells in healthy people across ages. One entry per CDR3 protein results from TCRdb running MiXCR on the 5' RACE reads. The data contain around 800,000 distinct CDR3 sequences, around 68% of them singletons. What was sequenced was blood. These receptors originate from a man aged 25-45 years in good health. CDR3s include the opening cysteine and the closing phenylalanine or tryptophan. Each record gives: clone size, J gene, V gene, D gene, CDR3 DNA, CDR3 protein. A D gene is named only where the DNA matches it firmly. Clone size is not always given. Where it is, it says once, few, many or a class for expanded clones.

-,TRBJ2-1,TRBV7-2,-,TGTGCCAGCAGCTTAGGTAGTGCGGGGCCTGAGCAGTTCTTC,CASSLGSAGPEQFF
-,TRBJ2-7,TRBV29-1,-,TGCAGCGTTGCACAGGGCTCCTACGAGCAGTACTTC,CSVAQGSYEQYF
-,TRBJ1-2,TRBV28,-,TGTGCCAGCGGACTTACCGGGACGCCCGCCGGCTACACCTTC,CASGLTGTPAGYTF
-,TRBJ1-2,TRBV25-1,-,TGTGCCAGCAGTGAATGGCACAGGGAGGGAAACTATGGCTACACCTTC,CASSEWHREGNYGYTF
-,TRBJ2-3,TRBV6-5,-,TGTGCCACCACCGGGGGGCGGGATACGCAGTATTTT,CATTGGRDTQYF
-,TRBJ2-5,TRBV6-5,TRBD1,TGTGCCAGCAGTTACGGACAGGGTGGAGAGACCCAGTACTTC,CASSYGQGGETQYF
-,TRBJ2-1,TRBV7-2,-,TGTGCCAGCAGCTTATTTGGGTCCGCGGCGTATGAGCAGTTCTTC,CASSLFGSAAYEQFF
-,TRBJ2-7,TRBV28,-,TGTGCCAGCAGTACACCACCGAAGCGGTACGAGCAGTACTTC,CASSTPPKRYEQYF
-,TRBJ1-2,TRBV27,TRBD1,TGTGCCAGCAGACCTACAGGGGGCTGGGGCTACACCTTC,CASRPTGGWGYTF
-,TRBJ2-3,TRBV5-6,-,TGTGCCAGCGGGACGCTCTGGGGCGCAGATACGCAGTATTTT,CASGTLWGADTQYF
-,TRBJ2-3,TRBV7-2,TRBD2,TGTGCTAGCAGCTTGGACGCCGGGACTAGCATCACAGATACGCAGTATTTT,CASSLDAGTSITDTQYF
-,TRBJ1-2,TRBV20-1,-,TGCAGTGCTTCGACAGAAGTAGACGGCTACACCTTC,CSASTEVDGYTF
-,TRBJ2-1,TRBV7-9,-,TGTGCCAGCAGCCCAAGCAGTGAGCAGTTCTTC,CASSPSSEQFF
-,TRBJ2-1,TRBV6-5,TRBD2,TGTGCCAGCAGTTACGCGCGGGAGGGCTACAATGAGCAGTTCTTC,CASSYAREGYNEQFF
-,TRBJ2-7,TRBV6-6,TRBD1,TGTGCCAGCAGTTACAAGAGGGACAGTGCCTACGAGCAGTACTTC,CASSYKRDSAYEQYF
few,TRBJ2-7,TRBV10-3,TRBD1,TGTGCCATCAGTGATTGGGACAGGGGGAGCGAGCAGTACTTC,CAISDWDRGSEQYF
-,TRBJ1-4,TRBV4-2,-,TGTGCCAGCAGCCAAGCCGTCGGACCCGCCTTAGAAAAACTGTTTTTT,CASSQAVGPALEKLFF
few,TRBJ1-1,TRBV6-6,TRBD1,TGTGCCAGCGGGCTATCAGGGGGCATTGCTGAAGCTTTCTTT,CASGLSGGIAEAFF
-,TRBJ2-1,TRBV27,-,TGTGCCAGCAGTTTAGGGACGGAGGGGAATGAGCAGTTCTTC,CASSLGTEGNEQFF
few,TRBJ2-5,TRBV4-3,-,TGCGCCAGCAGCCAAGCGCCTAGCGCCCCAGGAGAGACCCAGTACTTC,CASSQAPSAPGETQYF
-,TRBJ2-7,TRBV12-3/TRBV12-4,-,TGTGCCAGCAGCCCCGCCTACGGCGGGGTTCGATCCTACGAGCAGTACTTC,CASSPAYGGVRSYEQYF
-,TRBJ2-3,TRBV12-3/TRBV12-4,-,TGTGCCAGCAGTTGGACAGAACAAGATACGCAGTATTTT,CASSWTEQDTQYF
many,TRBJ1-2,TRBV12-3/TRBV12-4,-,TGTGCCAGCAGTTTACGAGGGGAGGGCAACTATGGCTACACCTTC,CASSLRGEGNYGYTF
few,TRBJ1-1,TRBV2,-,TGTGCCAGCTGGATCGGCACTGAAGCTTTCTTT,CASWIGTEAFF
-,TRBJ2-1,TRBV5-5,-,TGTGCCAGCAGCTTGGCGGGACATGCCACCTCCTACAATGAGCAGTTCTTC,CASSLAGHATSYNEQFF
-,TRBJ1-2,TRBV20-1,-,TGCAGTGCTAGTAAGGGAGGCGGCCGGGGGTATGGCTACACCTTC,CSASKGGGRGYGYTF
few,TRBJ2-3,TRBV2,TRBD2,TGTGCCAGCTCCGGGACTAGCTTGCGAAGGGTGGATACGCAGTATTTT,CASSGTSLRRVDTQYF